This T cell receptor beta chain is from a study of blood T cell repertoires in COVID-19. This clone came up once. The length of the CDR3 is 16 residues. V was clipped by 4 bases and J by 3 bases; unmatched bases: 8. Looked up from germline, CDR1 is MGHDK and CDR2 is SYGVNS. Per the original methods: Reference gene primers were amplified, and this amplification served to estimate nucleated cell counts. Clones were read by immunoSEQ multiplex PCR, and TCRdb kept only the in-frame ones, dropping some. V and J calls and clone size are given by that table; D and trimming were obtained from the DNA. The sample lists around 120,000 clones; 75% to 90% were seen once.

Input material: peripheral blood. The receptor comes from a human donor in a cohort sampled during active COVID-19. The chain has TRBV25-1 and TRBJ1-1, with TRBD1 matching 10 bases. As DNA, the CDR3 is TGTGCCAGCAGTGCGGACAGGGGGATGGAGTACACTGAAGCTTTCTTT. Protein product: CASSADRGMEYTEAFF.